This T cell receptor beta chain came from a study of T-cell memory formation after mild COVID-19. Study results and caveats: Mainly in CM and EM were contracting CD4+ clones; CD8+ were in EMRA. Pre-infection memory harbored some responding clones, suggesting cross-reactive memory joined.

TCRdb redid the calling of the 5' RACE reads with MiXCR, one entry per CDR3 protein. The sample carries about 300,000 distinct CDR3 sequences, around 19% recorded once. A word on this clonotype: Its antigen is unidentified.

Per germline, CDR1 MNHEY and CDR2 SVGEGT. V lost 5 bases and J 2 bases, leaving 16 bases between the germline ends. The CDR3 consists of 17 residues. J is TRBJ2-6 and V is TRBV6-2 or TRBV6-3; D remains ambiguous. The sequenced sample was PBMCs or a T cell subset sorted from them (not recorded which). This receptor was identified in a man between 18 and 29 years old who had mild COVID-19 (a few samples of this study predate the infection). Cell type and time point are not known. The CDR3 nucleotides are TGTGCCAGCAGTCCCGTGGCGTATTTCCCTGGGGCCAACGTCCTGACTTTC. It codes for CASSPVAYFPGANVLTF.